These 14 T cell receptor beta chains were sequenced from one sample in a study of blood T cell repertoires in COVID-19. Sequencing used immunoSEQ multiplex PCR; TCRdb keeps in-frame clones, though not all of them. The sample carries about 59,000 clones, around 91% recorded once. Material: peripheral blood. Source of these receptors: a human donor in a cohort sampled during active COVID-19.

This clone occurred once. The chain couples TRBV19 to TRBJ2-2; TRBD1 aligns across 9 bases. This CDR3 is built from 15 residues. With 5 bases clipped from V and 5 bases from J, the junction kept 6 bases outside the gene matches. The V gene's germline CDR1 is LNHDA and CDR2 SQIVND (reference sequence). The CDR3 spells CASSPQTGGTGELFF. The DNA of the CDR3 is TGTGCCAGTAGTCCTCAGACAGGGGGAACCGGGGAGCTGTTTTTT.

This clone was detected only once. The V call is TRBV4-3, the J call TRBJ1-2; 12 bases match TRBD1. The CDR3 totals 15 residues. Per germline, CDR1 LGHNA and CDR2 YSLEER. V lost 1 base, J lost 4 bases, and 1 base stayed unmatched. In DNA form, the CDR3 reads TGCGCCAGCAGCCAAGTGGGACAGGGGGCCTATGGCTACACCTTC. Translated, it gives CASSQVGQGAYGYTF.

The genes are TRBV11-2 and TRBJ2-1, with a tentative D call TRBD2 (6 bases). Germline lookup yields CDR1 SGHAT and CDR2 FQNNGV. Trimming removed 1 base from V and 3 bases from J, with 10 bases in between. This CDR3 is built from 15 residues. The CDR3 DNA reads as TGTGCCAGCAGCTTAGGGCTAGCGCTCTACAATGAGCAGTTCTTC. Translated: CASSLGLALYNEQFF.

The chain carries TRBV10-1 and TRBJ2-1; 11 bases fit TRBD2. Germline V gene lookup returns CDR1 WNHNN and CDR2 SYGVQD (reference sequence). V shed 8 bases, J shed 2 bases, and the junction held 2 bases outside the gene matches. This CDR3 spans 14 amino acids. CDR3 coding DNA: TGCGCCAGCGGTAGCGGGAGGGCCTACAATGAGCAGTTCTTC. Amino acids: CASGSGRAYNEQFF.

V is TRBV7-2 and J is TRBJ2-1; 10 bases fit TRBD1. The CDR3 is 16 amino acids. V lost 1 base to trimming and J lost 4 bases; unmatched junction nucleotides: 4. Per the germline V gene, CDR1 is SGHTA and CDR2 is FQGNSA. CDR3: CASSLVGTGVYNEQFF. The DNA of the CDR3 is TGTGCCAGCAGCTTAGTTGGGACAGGGGTTTACAATGAGCAGTTCTTC.

The V call is TRBV4-3, the J call TRBJ1-2, with TRBD1 as a possible D gene (5 bases). This CDR3 comprises 16 residues. The ends were cut back, 0 bases at V and 8 bases at J, with 19 bases in the middle. Germline assignment: CDR1 LGHNA and CDR2 YSLEER. The CDR3 is CASSQDLGEQVEGYTF. The CDR3 DNA is TGCGCCAGCAGCCAAGATCTAGGTGAACAGGTAGAGGGCTACACCTTC.

The chain is built from TRBV3-1 (or the pseudogene TRBV3-2) and TRBJ2-1; no firm D call. Trimming pared 1 base from V and 2 bases from J, leaving 6 bases between. This CDR3 has 14 residues. Germline-derived CDR1 and CDR2 are LGHDT and YNNKEL (reference sequence). DNA for the CDR3: TGTGCCAGCAGCCAAGCGAGTACCTACAATGAGCAGTTCTTC. As protein: CASSQASTYNEQFF.

The V and J genes are TRBV6-5 and TRBJ2-1, with 9 nucleotides matching TRBD2. Germline V gives CDR1 MNHEY, CDR2 SVGAGI. Losses at the gene ends were 7 bases for V and 10 bases for J; bases not matched to a gene: 8. The CDR3 contains 13 residues. CDR3 loop: CASKASGAGEQFF. The DNA of the CDR3 is TGTGCCAGCAAGGCTAGCGGGGCCGGAGAGCAGTTCTTC.

This chain joins TRBV11-2 and TRBJ1-2; 9 bases fit TRBD1. The CDR3 runs 17 residues. Unmatched junction bases numbered 16, after V lost 7 bases and J lost 4 bases. Germline V CDR1 and CDR2: SGHAT, FQNNGV. The CDR3 spells CASNTVRRDRDSYGYTF. The CDR3 nucleotides read TGTGCCAGCAACACTGTTCGCCGGGACAGGGATTCCTATGGCTACACCTTC.

The chain is built from TRBV28 and TRBJ2-2, with unresolved D. This CDR3 spans 15 amino acids. Germline V gene data show CDR1 as MDHEN and CDR2 as SYDVKM. V lost 4 bases and J 0 bases, leaving 9 bases between the germline ends. CDR3 amino acids: CASSSSTANTGELFF. The CDR3 bases are TGTGCCAGCAGTTCCTCTACAGCGAACACCGGGGAGCTGTTTTTT.

V and J are TRBV3-1 (or the pseudogene TRBV3-2) and TRBJ2-1, with TRBD2 identical over 10 bases. Trimming cost V 2 bases and J 5 bases; bases outside gene matches: 3. The CDR3 runs 15 residues. Looked up from germline, CDR1 is LGHDT and CDR2 is YNNKEL (reference sequence). The CDR3 DNA is TGTGCCAGCAGCCAAAATGGACTAGCGGACAATGAGCAGTTCTTC. This encodes CASSQNGLADNEQFF.

The chain employs TRBV5-1 and TRBJ1-5; 9 bases are a match to TRBD1. The CDR3 has 14 residues. Germline-derived CDR1 and CDR2 are SGHRS and YFSETQ. V was pared by 4 bases and J by 5 bases, with 4 bases of the junction left unmatched. In nucleotides, the CDR3 is TGCGCCAGCAGCGCTACAGGGGGCGATCAGCCCCAGCATTTT. Its translation: CASSATGGDQPQHF.

A single count supports this clone. The CDR3: CASSLDAGMSYNEQFF. The CDR3 bases are TGCGCCAGCAGCTTGGACGCAGGGATGTCCTACAATGAGCAGTTCTTC. The chain has TRBV5-1 and TRBJ2-1, with a weak D call TRBD1 (5 bases). The V end lost 0 bases, the J end lost 1 base, and 11 bases lay between the germline ends. The CDR3 extends over 16 amino acids. Germline lookup yields CDR1 SGHRS and CDR2 YFSETQ.

The chain combines TRBV30 with TRBJ2-7; 8 bases line up with TRBD1. Germline V lookup: CDR1 GTSNPN, CDR2 SVGIG (reference sequence). With 7 bases clipped from V and 4 bases from J, the junction kept 9 bases outside the gene matches. This CDR3 contains 13 residues. Written as DNA, the CDR3 is TGTGCCTCCGGGCAGGGGGCGAGGTACGAGCAGTACTTC. This gives the protein CASGQGARYEQYF. The complete variable domain, with remaining parts taken from reference TRBV30 and TRBJ2-7, reads SQTIHQWPATLVQPVGSPLSLECTVEGTSNPNLYWYRQAAGRGLQLLFYSVGIGQISSEVPQNLSASRPQDRQFILSSKKLLLSDSGFYLCASGQGARYEQYFGPGTRLTVT.